This T cell receptor beta chain was identified during a study of cytomegalovirus exposure and HLA in healthy donors. Points from the study as a whole: Cytomegalovirus-associated TCR beta chains were listed, numbering 164.

In regard to this clone: What it binds is unknown.

PCR amplification relied on 60 Vbeta primers (plus 13 Jbeta primers). Measured with immunoSEQ multiplex PCR; TCRdb has only the in-frame clones, and not every one. This sample has 80,000 to 90,000 clones, with about four fifths found just once. Per germline, CDR1 SGHRS and CDR2 YFSETQ. The ends were cut back, 1 base at V and 0 bases at J, with 16 bases in the middle. The CDR3 totals 17 residues. The TCR comes from a woman in her 30s in good health and CMV-seronegative. The rearrangement links TRBV5-1 to TRBJ1-1; TRBD1 is a possible D gene (6 bases). The sample was PBMCs. Here the CDR3 DNA reads TGCGCCAGCAGCTTGTTCCAGACAGGAGCGATGAACACTGAAGCTTTCTTT. Its translation: CASSLFQTGAMNTEAFF.